This T cell receptor beta chain derives from a study of shared clonotypes between healthy human individuals. Study-wide results and limits: Non-shared clonotypes had lower generation probabilities than clonotypes shared by all four sorted-subset donors. In a few donors, approximately 5% of naive CD4 clonotypes appeared in common. Memory subsets generally showed lower estimated richness than naive subsets. Genetic and exposure-history diversity was limited by the small donor number.

Assay: immunoSEQ multiplex PCR; the TCRdb copy retains only in-frame clones and omits some. The sample carries 1.6 million or so clones, approximately 97% recorded once. As for this clone: Its antigen remains unidentified.

This receptor was taken from a man in his thirties or forties in good health. Sequences were obtained from naive CD4+ T cells sorted from blood. This sample's subset: CD45RA+ positively selected.

The CDR3 sequence: CASSLEFGTSYEQYF. As DNA, the CDR3 is TGTGCCAGCAGCTTAGAATTTGGGACATCCTACGAGCAGTACTTC. V usage is TRBV11-2 and J usage is TRBJ2-7, with D perhaps matching TRBD1 (6 bases). V lost 0 bases and J lost 1, with 10 bases in between. Germline V gives CDR1 SGHAT, CDR2 FQNNGV. The CDR3 is 15 amino acids.